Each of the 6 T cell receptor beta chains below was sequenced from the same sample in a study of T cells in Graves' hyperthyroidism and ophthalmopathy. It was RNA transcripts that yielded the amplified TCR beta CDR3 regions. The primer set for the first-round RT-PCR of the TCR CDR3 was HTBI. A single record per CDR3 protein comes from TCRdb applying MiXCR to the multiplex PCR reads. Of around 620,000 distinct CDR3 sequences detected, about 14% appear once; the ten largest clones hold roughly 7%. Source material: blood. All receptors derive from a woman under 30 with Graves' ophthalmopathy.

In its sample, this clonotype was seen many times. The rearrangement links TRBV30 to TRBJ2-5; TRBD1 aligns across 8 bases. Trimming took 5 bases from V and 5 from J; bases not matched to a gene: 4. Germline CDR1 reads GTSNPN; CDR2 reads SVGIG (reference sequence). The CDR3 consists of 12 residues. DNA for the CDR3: TGTGCCTGGGACAGGGGCGTGGAGACCCAGTACTTC. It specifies CAWDRGVETQYF.

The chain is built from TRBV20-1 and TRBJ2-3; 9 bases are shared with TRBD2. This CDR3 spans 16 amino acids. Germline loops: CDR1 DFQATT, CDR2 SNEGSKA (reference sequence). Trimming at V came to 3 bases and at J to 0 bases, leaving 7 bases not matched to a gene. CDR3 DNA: TGCAGTGCTAGCCCCTTTAGCGGGAGAAGCACAGATACGCAGTATTTT. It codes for CSASPFSGRSTDTQYF.

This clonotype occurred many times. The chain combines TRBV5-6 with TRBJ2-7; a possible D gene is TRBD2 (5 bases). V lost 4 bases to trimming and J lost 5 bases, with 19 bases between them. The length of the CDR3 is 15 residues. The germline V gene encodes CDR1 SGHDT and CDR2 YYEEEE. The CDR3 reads CASSPDGRVWHEQYF. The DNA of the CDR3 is TGTGCCAGCAGCCCCGATGGGCGGGTCTGGCACGAGCAGTACTTC.

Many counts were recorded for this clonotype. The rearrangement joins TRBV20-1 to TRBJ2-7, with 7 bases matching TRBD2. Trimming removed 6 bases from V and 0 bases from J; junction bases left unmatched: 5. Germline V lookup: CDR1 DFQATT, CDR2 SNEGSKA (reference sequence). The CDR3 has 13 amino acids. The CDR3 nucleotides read TGCAGTGCAGGGCGGGAGTACTCCTACGAGCAGTACTTC. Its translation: CSAGREYSYEQYF.

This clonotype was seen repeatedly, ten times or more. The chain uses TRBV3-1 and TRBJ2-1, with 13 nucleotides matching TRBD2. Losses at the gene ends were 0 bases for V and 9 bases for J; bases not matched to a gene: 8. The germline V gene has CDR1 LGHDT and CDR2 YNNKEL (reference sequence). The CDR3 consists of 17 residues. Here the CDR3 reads CASSQDGMGLAGIEQFF. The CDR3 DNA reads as TGTGCCAGCAGCCAAGACGGAATGGGACTAGCGGGAATTGAGCAGTTCTTC.

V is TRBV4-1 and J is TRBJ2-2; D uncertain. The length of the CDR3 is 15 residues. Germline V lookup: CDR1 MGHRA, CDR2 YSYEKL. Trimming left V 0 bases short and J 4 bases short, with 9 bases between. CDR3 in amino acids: CASSQDALGTGELFF. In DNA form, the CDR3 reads TGCGCCAGCAGCCAAGATGCCCTCGGCACCGGGGAGCTGTTTTTT.